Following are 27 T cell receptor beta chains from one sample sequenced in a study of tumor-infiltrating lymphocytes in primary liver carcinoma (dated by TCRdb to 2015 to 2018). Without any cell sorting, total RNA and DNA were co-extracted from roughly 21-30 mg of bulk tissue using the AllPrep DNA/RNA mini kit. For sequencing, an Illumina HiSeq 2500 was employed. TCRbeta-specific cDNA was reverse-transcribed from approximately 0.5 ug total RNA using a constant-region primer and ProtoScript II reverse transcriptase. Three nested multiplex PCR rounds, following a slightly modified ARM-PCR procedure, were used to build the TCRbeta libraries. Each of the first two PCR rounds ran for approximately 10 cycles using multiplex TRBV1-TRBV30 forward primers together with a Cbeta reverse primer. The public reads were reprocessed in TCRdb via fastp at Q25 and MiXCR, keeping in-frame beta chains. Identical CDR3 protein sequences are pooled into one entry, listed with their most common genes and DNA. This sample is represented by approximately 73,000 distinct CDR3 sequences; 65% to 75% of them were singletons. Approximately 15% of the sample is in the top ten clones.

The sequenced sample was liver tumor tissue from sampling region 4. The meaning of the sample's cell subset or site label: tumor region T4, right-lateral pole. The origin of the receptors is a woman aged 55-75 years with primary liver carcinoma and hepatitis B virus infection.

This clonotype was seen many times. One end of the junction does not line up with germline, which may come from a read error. The CDR3 coding sequence is TGTGCCAGCAGTGGACGGCCGCAAGAGACCCAGTACTTC. Translation gives CASSGRPQETQYF. The chain uses TRBV5-1 and TRBJ2-5, with unresolved D. The CDR3 is 13 residues long. The V gene's germline CDR1 is SGHRS and CDR2 YFSETQ.

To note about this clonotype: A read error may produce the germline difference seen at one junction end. CDR3 coding DNA: TGTGCCAGCAGCTCCGAGACTAGCGGGTTCTCTGATGGGGTTGGGGAGATCCAGTACTTC. Residues: CASSSETSGFSDGVGEIQYF. The gene calls are TRBV7-2 and TRBJ2-5; 10 nucleotides agree with TRBD2. Germline V CDR1 and CDR2: SGHTA, FQGNSA. The CDR3 spans 20 residues.

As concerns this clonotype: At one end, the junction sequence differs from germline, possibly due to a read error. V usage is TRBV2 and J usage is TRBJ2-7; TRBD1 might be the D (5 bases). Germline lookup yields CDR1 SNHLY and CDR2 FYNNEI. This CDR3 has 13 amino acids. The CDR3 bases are TGTGCCAGCAATGTCACAGGCTACTACGAGCAGTATTTC. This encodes CASNVTGYYEQYF. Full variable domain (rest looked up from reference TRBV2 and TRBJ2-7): EPEVTQTPSHQVTQMGQEVILRCVPISNHLYFYWYRQILGQKVEFLVSFYNNEISEKSEIFDDQFSVERPDGSNFTLKIRSTKLEDSAMYFCASNVTGYYEQYFGPGTRLTVT.

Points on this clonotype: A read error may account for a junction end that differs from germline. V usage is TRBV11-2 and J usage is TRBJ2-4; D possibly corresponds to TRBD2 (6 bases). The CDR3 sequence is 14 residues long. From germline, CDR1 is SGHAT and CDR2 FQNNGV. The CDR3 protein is CASGLAGPKNIQDF. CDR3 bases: TGTGCCAGCGGCTTGGCGGGGCCGAAAAACATTCAGGACTTC. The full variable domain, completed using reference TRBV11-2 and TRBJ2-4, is EAGVAQSPRYKIIEKRQSVAFWCNPISGHATLYWYQQILGQGPKLLIQFQNNGVVDDSQLPKDRFSAERLKGVDSTLKIQPAKLEDSAVYLCASGLAGPKNIQDFGAGTRLSVL.

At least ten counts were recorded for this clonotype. This chain's CDR3 is CASSGRTGVTYEQYF. In nucleotides, the CDR3 is TGTGCCAGCAGTGGGCGGACAGGGGTGACCTACGAGCAGTACTTC. The rearrangement joins TRBV6-1 to TRBJ2-7, with TRBD1 matching 9 bases. Trimming cost V 4 bases and J 2 bases; bases outside gene matches: 6. This CDR3 is built from 15 residues. CDR1 and CDR2 from the germline V gene are MNHNS and SASEGT.

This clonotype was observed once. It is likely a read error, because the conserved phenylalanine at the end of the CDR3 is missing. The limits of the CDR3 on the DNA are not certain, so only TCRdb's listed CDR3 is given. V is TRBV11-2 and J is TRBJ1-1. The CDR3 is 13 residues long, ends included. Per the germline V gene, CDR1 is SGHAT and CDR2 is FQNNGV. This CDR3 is CASSLGVNTEAYS.

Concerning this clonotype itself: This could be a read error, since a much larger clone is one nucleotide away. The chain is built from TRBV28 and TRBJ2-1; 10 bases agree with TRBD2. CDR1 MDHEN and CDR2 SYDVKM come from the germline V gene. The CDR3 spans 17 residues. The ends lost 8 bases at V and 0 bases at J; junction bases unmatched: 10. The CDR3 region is CASGQTSGWTSYNEQFF. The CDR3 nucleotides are TGTGCCAGCGGACAGACTAGCGGGTGGACCTCCTACAATGAGCAGTTCTTC.

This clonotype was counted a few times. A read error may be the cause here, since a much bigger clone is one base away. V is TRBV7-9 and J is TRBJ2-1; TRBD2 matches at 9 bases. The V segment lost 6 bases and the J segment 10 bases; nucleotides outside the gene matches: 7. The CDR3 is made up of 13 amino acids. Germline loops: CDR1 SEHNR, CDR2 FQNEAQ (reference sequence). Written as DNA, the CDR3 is TGTGCCAGCAGGTGGACTAGCGAGACAGAGCAGTTCTTC. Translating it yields CASRWTSETEQFF.

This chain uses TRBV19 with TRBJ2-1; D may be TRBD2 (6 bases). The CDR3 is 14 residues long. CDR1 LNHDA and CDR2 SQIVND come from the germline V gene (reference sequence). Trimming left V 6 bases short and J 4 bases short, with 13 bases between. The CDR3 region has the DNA TGTGCCAGTAGATTGGGGGGAGAGTACAATGAGCAGTTCTTC. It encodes CASRLGGEYNEQFF. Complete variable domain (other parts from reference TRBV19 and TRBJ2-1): DGGITQSPKYLFRKEGQNVTLSCEQNLNHDAMYWYRQDPGQGLRLIYYSQIVNDFQKGDIAEGYSVSREKKESFPLTVTSAQKNPTAFYLCASRLGGEYNEQFFGPGTRLTVL.

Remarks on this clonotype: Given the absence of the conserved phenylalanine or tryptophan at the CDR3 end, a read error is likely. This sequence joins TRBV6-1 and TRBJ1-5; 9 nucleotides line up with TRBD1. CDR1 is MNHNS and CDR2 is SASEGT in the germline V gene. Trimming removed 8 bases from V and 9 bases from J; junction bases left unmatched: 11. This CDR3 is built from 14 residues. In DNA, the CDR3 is TGTGCCAGCGGACAGGGGCCCGAAGGGCGGCCCCAGCATTCT. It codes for CASGQGPEGRPQHS.

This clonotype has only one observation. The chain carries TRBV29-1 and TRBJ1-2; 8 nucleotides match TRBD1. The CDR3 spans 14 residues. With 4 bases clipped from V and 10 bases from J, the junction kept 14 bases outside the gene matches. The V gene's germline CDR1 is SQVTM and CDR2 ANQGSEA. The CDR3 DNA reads TGCAGCGTTGCCGACAGGGGATTTAATAGGGACTACACCTTC. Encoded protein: CSVADRGFNRDYTF.

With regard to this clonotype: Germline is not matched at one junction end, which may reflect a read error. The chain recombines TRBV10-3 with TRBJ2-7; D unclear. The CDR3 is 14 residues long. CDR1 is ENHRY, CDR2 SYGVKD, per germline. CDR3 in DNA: TGTACCATCAGTGAGTCGACATTGGCCTACGAGCAGTGCTTC. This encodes CTISESTLAYEQCF.

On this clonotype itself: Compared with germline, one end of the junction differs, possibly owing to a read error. CDR3 in DNA: TGTGCCATCAGCTTAGGGGGACTAACGTACACCTCAGATACGCAGTACTTT. This codes for CAISLGGLTYTSDTQYF. This chain uses TRBV11-2 with TRBJ2-3, with a tentative D call TRBD2 (7 bases). CDR3 length: 17 amino acids. CDR1 is SGHAT, CDR2 FQNNGV, per germline. Based on the CDR3 plus reference TRBV11-2 and TRBJ2-3, the full variable domain is EAGVAQSPRYKIIEKRQSVAFWCNPISGHATLYWYQQILGQGPKLLIQFQNNGVVDDSQLPKDRFSAERLKGVDSTLKIQPAKLEDSAVYLCAISLGGLTYTSDTQYFGPGTRLTVL.

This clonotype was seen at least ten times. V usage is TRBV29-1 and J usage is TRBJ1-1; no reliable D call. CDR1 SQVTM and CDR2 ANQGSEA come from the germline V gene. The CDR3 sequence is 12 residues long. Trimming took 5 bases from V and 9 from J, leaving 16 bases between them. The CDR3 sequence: CSVSSESEQAFF. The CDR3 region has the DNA TGCAGCGTTTCCTCGGAGAGTGAACAAGCTTTCTTT.

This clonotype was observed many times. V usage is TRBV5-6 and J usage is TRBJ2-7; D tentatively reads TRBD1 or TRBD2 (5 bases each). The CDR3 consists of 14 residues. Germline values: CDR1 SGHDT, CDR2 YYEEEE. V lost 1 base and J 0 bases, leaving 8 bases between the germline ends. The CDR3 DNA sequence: TGTGCCAGCAGCTTGATCGGGGCCTCCTACGAGCAGTACTTC. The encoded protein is CASSLIGASYEQYF.

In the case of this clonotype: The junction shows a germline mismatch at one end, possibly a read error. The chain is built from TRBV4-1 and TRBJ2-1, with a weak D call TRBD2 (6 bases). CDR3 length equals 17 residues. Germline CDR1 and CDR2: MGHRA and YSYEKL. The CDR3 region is CASGQGVVGGSYNEQFF. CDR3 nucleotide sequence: TGCGCCAGCGGCCAAGGGGTTGTGGGAGGTTCCTACAATGAGCAGTTCTTC.

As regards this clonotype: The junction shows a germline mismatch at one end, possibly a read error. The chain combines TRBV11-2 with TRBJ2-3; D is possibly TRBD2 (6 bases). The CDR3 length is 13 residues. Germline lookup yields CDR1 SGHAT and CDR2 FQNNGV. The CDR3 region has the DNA TGTTCCAGCAGCCTGCGACGGGGGAATATGCAGTTTTTT. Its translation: CSSSLRRGNMQFF.

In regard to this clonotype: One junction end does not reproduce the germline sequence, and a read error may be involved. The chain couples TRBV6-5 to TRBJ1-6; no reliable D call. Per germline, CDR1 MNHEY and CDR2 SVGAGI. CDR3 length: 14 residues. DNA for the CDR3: TGTGCCAGCAGTCTCGGACGGAGAAATTCACCCCTCCGCTTT. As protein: CASSLGRRNSPLRF.

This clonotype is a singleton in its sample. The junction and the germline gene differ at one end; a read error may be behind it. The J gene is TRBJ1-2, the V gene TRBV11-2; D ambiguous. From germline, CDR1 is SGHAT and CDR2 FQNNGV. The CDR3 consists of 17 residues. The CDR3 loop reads CTSILDPIRALRYGYTF. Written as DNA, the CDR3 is TGTACCAGCATCTTAGATCCGATTAGGGCGCTGCGCTATGGCTACACCTTC.

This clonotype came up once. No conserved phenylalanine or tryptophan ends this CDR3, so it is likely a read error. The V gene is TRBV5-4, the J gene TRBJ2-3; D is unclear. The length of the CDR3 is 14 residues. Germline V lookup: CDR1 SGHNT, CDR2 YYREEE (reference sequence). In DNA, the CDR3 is TGTGCCAACAGCTCCCCGTGGGAAACGGATACGCAGTATTCT. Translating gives CANSSPWETDTQYS.

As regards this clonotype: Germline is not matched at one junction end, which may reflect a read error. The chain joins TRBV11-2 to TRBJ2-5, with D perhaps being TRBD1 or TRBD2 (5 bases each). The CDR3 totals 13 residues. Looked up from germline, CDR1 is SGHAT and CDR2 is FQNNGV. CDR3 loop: CVSSLESKGTWYF. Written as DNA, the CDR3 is TGTGTCAGCAGCTTAGAATCCAAGGGGACCTGGTACTTC.

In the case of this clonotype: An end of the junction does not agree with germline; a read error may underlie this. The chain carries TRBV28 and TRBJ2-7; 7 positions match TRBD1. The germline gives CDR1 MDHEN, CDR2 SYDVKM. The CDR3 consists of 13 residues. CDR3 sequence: CVSSLTGPYEYYF. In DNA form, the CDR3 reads TGTGTCAGCAGTCTGACAGGGCCCTACGAGTATTACTTC.

This CDR3 is CASSIRWGAPLGTQYF. DNA for the CDR3: TGTGCCAGCAGCATACGGTGGGGGGCGCCTCTAGGGACCCAGTACTTC. This chain joins TRBV11-3 and TRBJ2-5; the D gene could be TRBD1 or TRBD2 (6 bases each). The CDR3 is 16 amino acids. Trimming removed 5 bases at V and 7 bases at J, with 23 bases between. Germline CDR1 is SGHNT and CDR2 is YENEEA.

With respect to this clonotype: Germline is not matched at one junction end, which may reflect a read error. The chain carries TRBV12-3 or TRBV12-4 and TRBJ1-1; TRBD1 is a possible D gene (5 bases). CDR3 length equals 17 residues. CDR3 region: CASHASRSRVRKAEALF. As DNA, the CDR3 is TGTGCCAGCCATGCCAGTAGGAGCAGGGTGAGGAAGGCTGAAGCTCTCTTT.

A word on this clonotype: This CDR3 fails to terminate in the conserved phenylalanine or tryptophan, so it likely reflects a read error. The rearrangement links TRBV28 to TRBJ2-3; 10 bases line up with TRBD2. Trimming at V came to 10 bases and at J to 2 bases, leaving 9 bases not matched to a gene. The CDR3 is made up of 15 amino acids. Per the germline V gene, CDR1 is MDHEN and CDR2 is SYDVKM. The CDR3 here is CAISPAGGITDTQYL. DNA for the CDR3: TGTGCCATCAGCCCAGCGGGAGGGATCACAGATACGCAGTATCTT.

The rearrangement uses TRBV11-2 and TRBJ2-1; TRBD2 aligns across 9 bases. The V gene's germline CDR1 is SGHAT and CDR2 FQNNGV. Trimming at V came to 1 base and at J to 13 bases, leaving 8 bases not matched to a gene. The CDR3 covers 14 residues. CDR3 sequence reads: CASSLGLGLAGQFF. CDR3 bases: TGTGCCAGCAGCTTAGGTCTAGGGCTAGCGGGACAGTTCTTC. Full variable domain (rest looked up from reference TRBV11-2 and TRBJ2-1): EAGVAQSPRYKIIEKRQSVAFWCNPISGHATLYWYQQILGQGPKLLIQFQNNGVVDDSQLPKDRFSAERLKGVDSTLKIQPAKLEDSAVYLCASSLGLGLAGQFFGPGTRLTVL.

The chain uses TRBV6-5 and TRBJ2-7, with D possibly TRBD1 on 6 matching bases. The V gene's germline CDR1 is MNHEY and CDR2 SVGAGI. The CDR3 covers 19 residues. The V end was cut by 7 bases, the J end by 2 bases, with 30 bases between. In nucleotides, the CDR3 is TGTGCCAGCATCGTACCCCGCTACGACAGGACAACGACCCCCTACGAGCAGTACTTC. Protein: CASIVPRYDRTTTPYEQYF.